One and the same sample provided the 2 T cell receptor beta chains below, sequenced in a study of stem cell transplantation in POMP-related autoinflammatory disease. Sequencing used immunoSEQ multiplex PCR; TCRdb keeps in-frame clones, though not all of them. The sample consists of 7,500 or so clones, roughly four fifths of them appearing once. Specimen: a CXCR5-defined cell subset from PBMCs. These receptors were taken from a human donor in good health.

This clone was seen only once. The rearrangement links TRBV15 to TRBJ2-5; D is undetermined. V shed 1 base and J shed 3 bases, with 9 bases lying between them. The CDR3 sequence is 14 residues long. From germline, CDR1 is LNHNV and CDR2 YYDKDF (reference sequence). CDR3 region: CATSRAGFKETQYF. CDR3 coding DNA: TGTGCCACCAGCAGAGCCGGGTTCAAAGAGACCCAGTACTTC.

The CDR3 sequence: CASSLGLAWTGELFF. The CDR3 region has the DNA TGTGCCAGCAGCTTGGGGCTAGCATGGACCGGGGAGCTGTTTTTT. The genes are TRBV5-6 and TRBJ2-2, with D tentatively TRBD2 (5 bases). The CDR3 is 15 amino acids. Trimming stripped 0 bases from V and 5 bases from J, with 11 bases between. Germline CDR1 and CDR2: SGHDT and YYEEEE.